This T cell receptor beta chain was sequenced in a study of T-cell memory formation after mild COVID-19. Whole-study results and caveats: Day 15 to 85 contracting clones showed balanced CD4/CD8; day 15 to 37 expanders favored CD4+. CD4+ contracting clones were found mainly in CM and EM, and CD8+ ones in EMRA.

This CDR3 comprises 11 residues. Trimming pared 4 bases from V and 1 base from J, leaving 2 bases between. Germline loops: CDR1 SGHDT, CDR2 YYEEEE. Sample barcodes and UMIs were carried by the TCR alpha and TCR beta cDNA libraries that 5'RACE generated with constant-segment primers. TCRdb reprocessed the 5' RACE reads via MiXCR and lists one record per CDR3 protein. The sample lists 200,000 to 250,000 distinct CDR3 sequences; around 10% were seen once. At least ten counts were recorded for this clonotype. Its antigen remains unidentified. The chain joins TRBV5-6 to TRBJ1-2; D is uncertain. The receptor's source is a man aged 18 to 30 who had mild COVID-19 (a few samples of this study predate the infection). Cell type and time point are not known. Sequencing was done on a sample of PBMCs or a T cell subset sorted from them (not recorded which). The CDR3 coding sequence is TGTGCCAGCAGCATTAACTATGGCTACACCTTC. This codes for CASSINYGYTF.